This T cell receptor (beta chain) was sequenced during a study of shared T cell receptors in the human thymus. TCRdb keeps only in-frame clones here, not all; method: immunoSEQ multiplex PCR. The table lists approximately 760,000 clones, 70% to 90% of them singletons. Germline V gene sequence: CDR1 MNHNS, CDR2 SASEGT. Trimming took 3 bases from V and 4 from J, leaving 12 bases between them. The CDR3 has 14 residues. The same specimen was also included in a second study, on human thymus T cells. That source reports: Use of V and J genes seemed skewed within the thymic and blood repertoires. Related research has reported that thymic repertoires overlap highly among unrelated individuals.

The sequence was collected from a girl under three years old with a congenital heart defect. The source material was thymocytes. The chain has TRBV6-1 and TRBJ1-2, with D tentatively TRBD1 (5 bases). DNA of the CDR3: TGTGCCAGCAGTGACCACGACAGACCCTATGGCTACACCTTC. This encodes CASSDHDRPYGYTF.